These T cell receptor beta chains were read from a single sample in a study of beta chain features in type 1 diabetes. Sequencing was performed with immunoSEQ multiplex PCR; in TCRdb, only in-frame clones are kept and a portion is missing. The data hold tens of thousands of clones, with 50% observed a single time. Sequenced material: stem cell memory CD4+ T cells from blood. The receptors were gathered from a woman aged 25 to 39 in good health. The CDR3 runs from the conserved cysteine through the conserved F or W. D genes are given only for firm matches. A clone size is listed for some rows: how often the clone was seen (once, few, many), or a class if it is expanded.

d_call clone_size cdr3_length j_call v_call cdr3_nt cdr3_aa
. . 15 TRBJ2-3 TRBV2 TGTGCCAGCAGTGAAATGAGACTAGAGGCAGATACGCAGTATTTT CASSEMRLEADTQYF
TRBD1 . 16 TRBJ1-1 TRBV7-3 TGTGCCAGCAGCCCTGGGGGACAGGGGGCGACCACTGAAGCTTTCTTT CASSPGGQGATTEAFF
TRBD1 . 15 TRBJ1-5 TRBV2 TGTGCCAGCAGTGATTCCAGGGGGCGCGGTCAGCCCCAGCATTTT CASSDSRGRGQPQHF
TRBD1 . 15 TRBJ2-3 TRBV28 TGTGCCAGCAGCCCTTCCGGGACAGGGGCGTATACGCAGTATTTT CASSPSGTGAYTQYF
TRBD2 . 15 TRBJ2-3 TRBV4-3 TGCGCCAGCAGCCGGCTAGCGGTTAGCACAGATACGCAGTATTTT CASSRLAVSTDTQYF
. . 14 TRBJ2-7 TRBV2 TGTGCCAGTAGTCCCGGGACAAGCGTACGGGAGCAGTACTTC CASSPGTSVREQYF
. . 16 TRBJ2-1 TRBV6-1 TGTGCCAGCAGTGAAGCTGGGTTAACGGGATACAATGAGCAGTTCTTC CASSEAGLTGYNEQFF
. few 12 TRBJ1-2 TRBV28 TGTGCCAGCAGTTTCAGTAACTATGGCTACACCTTC CASSFSNYGYTF
. . 12 TRBJ2-1 TRBV28 TGTGCCAGCAACGGCGGGAACTATGAGCAGTTCTTC CASNGGNYEQFF
TRBD1 few 14 TRBJ2-7 TRBV6-5 TGTGCCAGCAGTTACTCCACAGGGGGCTACGAGCAGTACTTC CASSYSTGGYEQYF
TRBD1 . 15 TRBJ2-2 TRBV7-3 TGTGCCAGCACCCGGGGACAGGGCAACACCGGGGAGCTGTTTTTT CASTRGQGNTGELFF
. . 11 TRBJ1-1 TRBV2 TGTGCCAGCAGTTGGATGGAGGAAGCTTTCTTT CASSWMEEAFF
TRBD1 . 19 TRBJ2-4 TRBV7-8 TGTGCCAGCACCAAACTTGCCTCAGGACAGGGGTTGGCCAAAAACATTCAGTACTTC CASTKLASGQGLAKNIQYF
TRBD1 . 20 TRBJ1-4 TRBV4-1 TGCGCCAGCAGCCAACCCATCCTACAGGGGGCTACCAAGGCTAATGAAAAACTGTTTTTT CASSQPILQGATKANEKLFF
. . 11 TRBJ2-5 TRBV28 TGTGCCAGCAGTCTTCGTGAGACCCAGTACTTC CASSLRETQYF
. . 16 TRBJ2-1 TRBV15 TGTGCCACCAGCAGAGATAGGCGGAACTCCTACAATGAGCAGTTCTTC CATSRDRRNSYNEQFF
TRBD2 . 15 TRBJ2-1 TRBV28 TGTGCCAGCAGTAGAACTAGCGGGAGGGCCGCTGAGCAGTTCTTC CASSRTSGRAAEQFF
. . 16 TRBJ2-7 TRBV28 TGTGCCAGCAACCCCTCGGGGTGGGCTAGCTCCTACGAGCAGTACTTC CASNPSGWASSYEQYF
. . 18 TRBJ1-5 TRBV6-1 TGTGCCAGCAGTGAAGAAAGGAGGGAGTACTGGAACAATCAGCCCCAGCATTTT CASSEERREYWNNQPQHF
. . 14 TRBJ2-7 TRBV7-2 TGTGCCAGCACCTCCCCCGGAGCCTCCTACGAGCAGTACTTC CASTSPGASYEQYF
TRBD1 few 13 TRBJ2-5 TRBV13 TGTGCCAGCAGCTCGGACAGGGAGAGGACCCAGTACTTC CASSSDRERTQYF
TRBD2 . 15 TRBJ2-3 TRBV29-1 TGCAGCGTTACCCCGGCTAGCGGGAAAACAGATACGCAGTATTTT CSVTPASGKTDTQYF
TRBD1 . 13 TRBJ2-1 TRBV29-1 TGCAGCGTTGGCCGGGACAGTAACAATGAGCAGTTCTTC CSVGRDSNNEQFF
TRBD1 . 15 TRBJ1-5 TRBV28 TGTGCCAGCGAGGAGCCACAGGGGGCCTATCAGCCCCAGCATTTT CASEEPQGAYQPQHF
. . 15 TRBJ2-3 TRBV10-2 TGCGCCAGCAGAATCCCTGGGGCTAGCACAGATACGCAGTATTTT CASRIPGASTDTQYF
TRBD1 . 14 TRBJ2-3 TRBV28 TGTGCCAGCAGGACGGGACAGGGGATAGATACGCAGTATTTT CASRTGQGIDTQYF
. few 12 TRBJ2-7 TRBV7-2 TGTGCCAGCAGCCGGTTAGTGTACGAGCAGTACTTC CASSRLVYEQYF
. few 14 TRBJ2-7 TRBV28 TGTGCCAGCAGCCCCCGGGGAGAGCCGGGTGAGCAGTACTTC CASSPRGEPGEQYF
. . 14 TRBJ1-2 TRBV19 TGTGCCAGTACCATGTGGCAGGGCTACTATGGCTACACCTTC CASTMWQGYYGYTF
TRBD2 few 15 TRBJ2-3 TRBV6-1 TGTGCCAGCAGTGGGACTAGCGGGAGAGCAGATACGCAGTATTTT CASSGTSGRADTQYF
. once 17 TRBJ2-1 TRBV4-3 TGCGCCAGCAGCCAAGATTCCGGCGGGACCAGGCGTAATGAGCAGTTCTTC CASSQDSGGTRRNEQFF
. . 13 TRBJ1-2 TRBV9 TGTGCCAGCAGCGTAGACAGAAACTATGGCTACACCTTC CASSVDRNYGYTF
. . 14 TRBJ2-7 TRBV18 TGTGCCAGCTCACCTCCTCCGGGACAAAACGAGCAGTACTTC CASSPPPGQNEQYF
TRBD2 . 18 TRBJ2-7 TRBV18 TGTGCCAGCTCACCACCGGGACTAGCGGGAGGTACAGCCTACGAGCAGTACTTC CASSPPGLAGGTAYEQYF
TRBD2 few 13 TRBJ2-1 TRBV6-1 TGTGCCAGCAGACTAGCGGGGAACGATGAGCAGTTCTTC CASRLAGNDEQFF
TRBD2 few 17 TRBJ2-2 TRBV2 TGTGCCAGCAGCCTAAGCGGGCTAGCGGGAGGTACCGGGGAGCTGTTTTTT CASSLSGLAGGTGELFF
. . 14 TRBJ2-3 TRBV7-7 TGTGCTAGCAGCTTAAACGTCGCGGAAGATACGCAGTATTTT CASSLNVAEDTQYF
. . 15 TRBJ2-1 TRBV5-1 TGCGCCAGCAGCTTCGGGACTCGGGGGTACAATGAGCAGTTCTTC CASSFGTRGYNEQFF
TRBD1 once 16 TRBJ2-5 TRBV4-2 TGTGCCAGCAGCCGAGGCAGGGGGCGATTCCAAGAGACCCAGTACTTC CASSRGRGRFQETQYF
. few 15 TRBJ2-7 TRBV10-3 TGTGCCATCAGTGAGAGCCAGGGAATAACGTACGAGCAGTACTTC CAISESQGITYEQYF
. few 14 TRBJ2-2 TRBV19 TGTGCCAGCTCTCTAAACCAGAACACCGGGGAGCTGTTTTTT CASSLNQNTGELFF
. few 17 TRBJ1-1 TRBV28 TGTGCCAGCAGTAACCCGGGCCTCCCGCGCGGGATGGCTGAAGCTTTCTTT CASSNPGLPRGMAEAFF
. few 15 TRBJ2-7 TRBV7-9 TGTGCCAGCAGCTCGTGGGAGGGGGAGTCCTACGAGCAGTACTTC CASSSWEGESYEQYF
TRBD1 few 15 TRBJ1-1 TRBV18 TGTGCCAGCTCCCCGCCCGACAGGGTGAACACTGAAGCTTTCTTT CASSPPDRVNTEAFF
. . 13 TRBJ2-2 TRBV19 TGTGCCAGTAGTCCCTCGAGCACCGGGGAGCTGTTTTTT CASSPSSTGELFF
TRBD1 few 15 TRBJ2-2 TRBV28 TGTGCCAGCAGGACGGGACAGGTCGACACCGGGGAGCTGTTTTTT CASRTGQVDTGELFF
. . 13 TRBJ1-1 TRBV10-3 TGTGCCATCAGTGAGGGGCAGGTTTCTGAAGCTTTCTTT CAISEGQVSEAFF
. . 13 TRBJ2-1 TRBV19 TGTGCCAGTAGTATCGGCAGGGCTGATGAGCAGTTCTTC CASSIGRADEQFF
. . 12 TRBJ2-1 TRBV10-3 TGTGCCACTAGTCCTGGCTACAATGAGCAGTTCTTC CATSPGYNEQFF
TRBD1 . 15 TRBJ1-2 TRBV27 TGTGCCAGCAGACGTACCGGGGACAGGGTGTATGGCTACACCTTC CASRRTGDRVYGYTF
TRBD1 . 18 TRBJ1-5 TRBV28 TGTGCCAGCAGTTTAAGACCACCTATGGGACAGACTCATCAGCCCCAGCATTTT CASSLRPPMGQTHQPQHF
TRBD1 . 14 TRBJ1-5 TRBV2 TGTGCCAGCAGCGGGACAGGGGGATCTCAGCCCCAGCATTTT CASSGTGGSQPQHF
. few 11 TRBJ2-7 TRBV4-1 TGCGCCAGCAGCCAAGATCGCGAGCAGTACTTC CASSQDREQYF
. . 15 TRBJ1-5 TRBV6-6 TGTGCCAGCAGTTACTATAGCTCAGCGGATCAGCCCCAGCATTTT CASSYYSSADQPQHF
. few 13 TRBJ1-1 TRBV7-3 TGTGCCAGCAGCGCGGATCCGTCTGGTGAAGCTTTCTTT CASSADPSGEAFF
TRBD2 . 14 TRBJ2-3 TRBV6-6 TGTGCCAGCAAGCTAGCGGGAAGGGCAGATACGCAGTATTTT CASKLAGRADTQYF
. . 18 TRBJ2-5 TRBV7-2 TGTGCCAGCAGCTCAGGGGGGTGGGACAGCAAAATCCAAGAGACCCAGTACTTC CASSSGGWDSKIQETQYF
. few 17 TRBJ1-4 TRBV18 TGTGCCAGCTCACCAAGGGACTCTCGAGCGGCTAATGAAAAACTGTTTTTT CASSPRDSRAANEKLFF
. . 12 TRBJ2-3 TRBV2 TGTGCCAGTGGACAGATCACAGATACGCAGTATTTT CASGQITDTQYF
TRBD2 few 18 TRBJ2-7 TRBV4-2 TGTGCCAGCAGCCAAGAGGGGGGACTAGCGGGCTTCTCCTACGAGCAGTACTTC CASSQEGGLAGFSYEQYF